This T cell receptor beta chain was recovered during a study of blood T cell repertoires in COVID-19. Study-wide context: PBMCs, B-cell-depleted T cells, or T cells provided the cDNA or gDNA that made up the material.

In the authors' methods: Amplification of reference gene primers provided the estimated nucleated cell counts. Measured with immunoSEQ multiplex PCR; TCRdb has only the in-frame clones, and not every one. Clone size and the V and J calls come from that table; the DNA yielded D and trimming. The sample comprises over 45,000 clones, roughly 80% of which are singletons, and approximately 5.9% rests with the top ten. This clone was observed a few times. This CDR3 spans 17 amino acids. CDR1 SGHTA and CDR2 FQGNSA come from the germline V gene. The junction had 14 bases not matched to a gene; V was cut back by 4 bases and J by 5 bases.

The gene calls are TRBV7-2 and TRBJ2-3; 8 bases agree with TRBD1. Material: peripheral blood. This receptor was taken from a human donor in a cohort sampled during active or convalescent COVID-19. The CDR3 is CASSSRRDRNTIDTQYF. DNA for the CDR3: TGTGCCAGCAGCTCTAGAAGGGACAGGAATACCATAGATACGCAGTATTTT.